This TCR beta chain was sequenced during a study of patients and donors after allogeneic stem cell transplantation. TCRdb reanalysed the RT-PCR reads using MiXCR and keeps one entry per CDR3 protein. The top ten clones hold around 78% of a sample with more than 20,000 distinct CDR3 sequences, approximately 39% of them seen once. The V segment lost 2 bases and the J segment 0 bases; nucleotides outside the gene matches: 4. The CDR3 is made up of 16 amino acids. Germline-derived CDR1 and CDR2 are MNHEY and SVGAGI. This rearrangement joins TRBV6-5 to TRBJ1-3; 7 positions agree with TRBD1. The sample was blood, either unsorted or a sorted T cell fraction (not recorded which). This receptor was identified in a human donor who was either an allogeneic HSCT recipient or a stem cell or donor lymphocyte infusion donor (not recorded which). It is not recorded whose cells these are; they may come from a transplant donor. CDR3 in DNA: TGTGCCAGCAGTTACGGGACAGCTCTCTCTGGAAACACCATATATTTT. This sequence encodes CASSYGTALSGNTIYF.